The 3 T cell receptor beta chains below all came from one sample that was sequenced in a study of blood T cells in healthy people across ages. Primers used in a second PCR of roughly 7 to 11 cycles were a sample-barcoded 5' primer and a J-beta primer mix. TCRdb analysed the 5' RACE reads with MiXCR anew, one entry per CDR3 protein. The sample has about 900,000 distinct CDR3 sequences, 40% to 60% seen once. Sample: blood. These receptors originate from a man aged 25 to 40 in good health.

The CDR3 nucleotides read TGCGCCAGCAGCCAAGATCAAGCGGGGGGGTTGTTCGAGCAGTACTTC. Translation: CASSQDQAGGLFEQYF. This chain links TRBV4-3 with TRBJ2-4; 10 nucleotides align to TRBD2. The J call may be mistaken, given a closer DNA end match to TRBJ2-7. Germline CDR1 reads LGHNA; CDR2 reads YSLEER. The CDR3 is 16 amino acids.

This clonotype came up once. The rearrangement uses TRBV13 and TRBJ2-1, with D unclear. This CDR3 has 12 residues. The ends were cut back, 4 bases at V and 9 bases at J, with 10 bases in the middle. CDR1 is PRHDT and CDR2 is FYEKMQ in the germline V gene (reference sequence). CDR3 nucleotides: TGTGCCAGCAGCTCCCGAACGGGTGAGCAGTTCTTC. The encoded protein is CASSSRTGEQFF.

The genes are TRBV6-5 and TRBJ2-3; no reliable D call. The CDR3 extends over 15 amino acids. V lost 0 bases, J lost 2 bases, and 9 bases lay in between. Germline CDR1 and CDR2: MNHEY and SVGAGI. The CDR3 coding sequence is TGTGCCAGCAGTTACTCAACCCTGGCCACAGATACGCAGTATTTT. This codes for CASSYSTLATDTQYF.